The 14 T cell receptor beta chains below come from one sample, sequenced in a study of blood T cell repertoires in COVID-19. Libraries were prepared by immunoSEQ multiplex PCR; TCRdb keeps only in-frame clonotypes and omits some of them. Of 170,000 or so clones listed, over 75% are singletons. Specimen: PBMCs or T cells enriched from blood (not recorded which). The receptors were gathered from a woman younger than 30 who had recovered from COVID-19.

This clone was counted a single time. The chain carries TRBV19 and TRBJ2-1; 12 nucleotides match TRBD2. Germline V CDR1 and CDR2: LNHDA, SQIVND (reference sequence). Germline trimming cut 5 bases from V and 2 bases from J; bases unmatched to any gene: 4. This CDR3 region has 16 residues. Here the CDR3 reads CASSETSGGPYNEQFF. The CDR3 bases are TGTGCCAGTAGTGAAACTAGCGGGGGGCCCTACAATGAGCAGTTCTTC.

The chain uses TRBV7-2 and TRBJ2-3; 7 positions match TRBD2. CDR3 length: 16 residues. Per the germline V gene, CDR1 is SGHTA and CDR2 is FQGNSA. V shed 5 bases and J 6 bases; nucleotides not matched to a gene: 14. CDR3 DNA: TGTGCCAGCAGCATAGGAAGCGGGGAAGGCTGGGATACGCAGTATTTT. Translated: CASSIGSGEGWDTQYF. Full variable domain (remainder filled in from reference TRBV7-2 and TRBJ2-3): GAGVSQSPSNKVTEKGKDVELRCDPISGHTALYWYRQSLGQGLEFLIYFQGNSAPDKSGLPSDRFSAERTGGSVSTLTIQRTQQEDSAVYLCASSIGSGEGWDTQYFGPGTRLTVL.

The V call is TRBV5-1, the J call TRBJ2-1; D is unclear. Germline V CDR1 and CDR2: SGHRS, YFSETQ. This CDR3 is 15 amino acids long. With 1 base removed from V and 0 bases from J, the gap between germline ends came to 8 bases. The CDR3 reads CASSLTSSSYNEQFF. The CDR3 DNA reads as TGCGCCAGCAGCTTGACGAGTAGCTCCTACAATGAGCAGTTCTTC.

This chain links TRBV3-1 (or the pseudogene TRBV3-2) with TRBJ1-4; D remains ambiguous. V lost 5 bases and J lost 3, with 16 bases in between. CDR3 length: 16 residues. Germline V gene data show CDR1 as LGHDT and CDR2 as YNNKEL (reference sequence). The CDR3 DNA is TGTGCCAGCAGCTCGGCCACGGGGTTGGCTAATGAAAAACTGTTTTTT. As protein: CASSSATGLANEKLFF.

In this sample, this clone turned up once. This rearrangement joins TRBV7-9 to TRBJ2-2, with TRBD2 matching 9 bases. The CDR3 totals 16 residues. Looked up from germline, CDR1 is SEHNR and CDR2 is FQNEAQ (reference sequence). V gave up 5 bases and J gave up 1 base; unmatched junction bases: 5. The CDR3 loop reads CASSTTSGVNTGELFF. The DNA of the CDR3 is TGTGCCAGCAGCACGACTAGCGGAGTGAACACCGGGGAGCTGTTTTTT.

This clone was picked up a small number of times. V and J are TRBV30 and TRBJ1-2, with D hard to call. The germline V gene encodes CDR1 GTSNPN and CDR2 SVGIG (reference sequence). The CDR3 totals 12 residues. V shed 0 bases and J shed 6 bases, with 8 bases lying between them. For the CDR3, the DNA is TGTGCCTGGAGTGTCCAGGTTAATGGCTACACCTTC. Translated: CAWSVQVNGYTF.

This rearrangement joins TRBV28 to TRBJ2-7, with TRBD1 matching over 8 bases. V lost 4 bases and J lost 3; bases outside the gene matches: 5. The CDR3 extends over 14 amino acids. From germline, CDR1 is MDHEN and CDR2 SYDVKM. This chain's CDR3 is CASSSVDRVYEQYF. DNA of the CDR3: TGTGCCAGCAGTTCCGTGGACAGGGTCTACGAGCAGTACTTC.

This clone has just one count. This sequence joins TRBV5-1 and TRBJ2-1, with TRBD1 as a possible D gene (5 bases). V dropped 2 bases and J dropped 4 bases, with 10 bases sitting between them. The CDR3 has 14 amino acids. Germline V CDR1 and CDR2: SGHRS, YFSETQ. The CDR3 nucleotides are TGCGCCAGCAGCTTTTCAGGGCCTTACAATGAGCAGTTCTTC. As protein: CASSFSGPYNEQFF.

The chain has TRBV2 and TRBJ1-2; 7 nucleotides line up with TRBD1. Germline CDR1 reads SNHLY; CDR2 reads FYNNEI. Trimming at V came to 6 bases and at J to 0 bases, leaving 4 bases not matched to a gene. The CDR3 covers 14 residues. The CDR3 loop reads CASRGTETNYGYTF. The CDR3 region has the DNA TGTGCCAGCAGGGGGACAGAAACTAACTATGGCTACACCTTC.

This sequence joins TRBV30 and TRBJ1-4; D may be TRBD1 (5 bases). Germline CDR1 reads GTSNPN; CDR2 reads SVGIG (reference sequence). This CDR3 region has 12 residues. Trimming took 0 bases from V and 10 from J, leaving 9 bases between them. The CDR3: CAWSVLGGKLFF. CDR3 nucleotide sequence: TGTGCCTGGAGTGTACTGGGGGGAAAACTGTTTTTT.

V gene TRBV5-1 combines with J gene TRBJ1-2; 7 nucleotides line up with TRBD1. The CDR3 totals 15 residues. The V segment lost 4 bases and the J segment 4 bases; nucleotides outside the gene matches: 10. Per the germline V gene, CDR1 is SGHRS and CDR2 is YFSETQ. The CDR3 DNA sequence: TGCGCCAGCAGCCTAGCCTACAGGGGAGGCTATGGCTACACCTTC. Translation: CASSLAYRGGYGYTF.

V is TRBV6-2 or TRBV6-3 and J is TRBJ1-5, with TRBD1 identical over 10 bases. Losses at the gene ends were 0 bases for V and 0 bases for J; bases not matched to a gene: 5. The CDR3 has 18 amino acids. CDR1 and CDR2 (germline): MNHEY, SVGEGT. The CDR3 sequence: CASSYSTDRGISNQPQHF. CDR3 sequence (DNA): TGTGCCAGCAGTTACTCGACGGACAGGGGGATTAGCAATCAGCCCCAGCATTTT.

This chain connects TRBV30 to TRBJ1-2; 9 bases align to TRBD1. The CDR3 is made up of 12 amino acids. Trimming removed 5 bases from V and 6 bases from J; junction bases left unmatched: 4. Germline V CDR1 and CDR2: GTSNPN, SVGIG (reference sequence). This CDR3 reads CAWAGTGNGYTF. CDR3 nucleotides: TGTGCCTGGGCCGGGACAGGGAATGGCTACACCTTC.

CDR3 residues: CASRQGNTEAFF. In DNA form, the CDR3 reads TGTGCCAGCCGCCAGGGGAACACTGAAGCTTTCTTT. The genes are TRBV27 and TRBJ1-1; maybe TRBD1 (5 bases). Between the trimmed V and J ends, which lost 8 bases and 1 base, there was a span of 8 bases. The CDR3 extends over 12 amino acids. The germline gives CDR1 MNHEY, CDR2 SMNVEV (reference sequence).